This T cell receptor (beta chain) was sequenced during a study of cytomegalovirus exposure and HLA in healthy donors. Background on the study: The Caucasian-associated ancestry cluster held 80% to 90% of approximately 400 genotyped donors. Study-wide results and limits: In presence/absence analyses, roughly uniform sequencing depth across donors was assumed. Associated with cytomegalovirus, according to the listing, were 170 or so TCR beta chains.

Remarks on this clone: Its antigen is undetermined.

This PCR relied on a set of 60 Vbeta primers and 13 Jbeta primers. TCRdb's copy holds only in-frame clones and misses some; the assay was immunoSEQ multiplex PCR. This table has over 70,000 clones, roughly 67% appearing once. CDR3 size: 15 residues. V gave up 2 bases and J gave up 2 bases, with 10 bases separating them. Per the germline V gene, CDR1 is SGHRS and CDR2 is YFSETQ. The sequenced material came from PBMCs. The chain uses TRBV5-1 and TRBJ2-2, with a tentative D call TRBD2 (6 bases). The receptor comes from a man aged 40-49 years in good health and CMV-seropositive. This CDR3 is CASSFVGGNTGELFF. The CDR3 coding sequence is TGCGCCAGCAGCTTTGTGGGGGGAAACACCGGGGAGCTGTTTTTT.